Below are 10 T cell receptor beta chains sequenced from a single sample in a study of cytomegalovirus exposure and HLA in healthy donors. The PCR was carried out with 60 Vbeta primers and 13 Jbeta primers. Data came from immunoSEQ multiplex PCR; TCRdb stores just in-frame clones and leaves some out. The sample contains 49,000 or so clones, 81% of which appear only once. Sequenced: PBMCs. These receptors all come from a boy aged 5-17 years in good health and CMV-seropositive.

The chain links TRBV2 to TRBJ1-4; D remains ambiguous. The V gene lost 6 bases and the J gene lost 15 bases, with 17 bases spanning the gap. CDR3 length: 12 amino acids. CDR1 is SNHLY, CDR2 FYNNEI, per germline. The CDR3 reads CASSTVSFRLFF. The CDR3 DNA follows: TGTGCCAGCAGCACTGTCTCTTTTCGGTTGTTTTTT.

This chain uses TRBV2 with TRBJ2-2; no reliable D call. Germline loops: CDR1 SNHLY, CDR2 FYNNEI. The germline V and J ends were trimmed by 7 bases and 3 bases, with 3 bases remaining between them. The CDR3 spans 11 residues. The CDR3 sequence is CASTYTGELFF. In DNA form, the CDR3 reads TGTGCCAGCACCTACACCGGGGAGCTGTTTTTT. Drawing the rest from reference TRBV2 and TRBJ2-2, the complete variable domain is EPEVTQTPSHQVTQMGQEVILRCVPISNHLYFYWYRQILGQKVEFLVSFYNNEISEKSEIFDDQFSVERPDGSNFTLKIRSTKLEDSAMYFCASTYTGELFFGEGSRLTVL.

This chain connects TRBV11-3 to TRBJ2-1; TRBD2 matches at 9 bases. In germline, CDR1 is SGHNT, CDR2 YENEEA. There are 16 residues in the CDR3. With 0 bases clipped from V and 8 bases from J, the junction kept 8 bases outside the gene matches. CDR3 DNA: TGTGCCAGCAGCTTAGATGGGCGGGGGGGCCAGGATGAGCAGTTCTTC. It codes for CASSLDGRGGQDEQFF.

V usage is TRBV5-1 and J usage is TRBJ2-2, with D unresolved. Trimming removed 4 bases from V and 6 bases from J, with 10 bases in between. This CDR3 is 13 amino acids long. CDR1 SGHRS and CDR2 YFSETQ come from the germline V gene. This chain's CDR3 is CASSKLNPGELFF. DNA of the CDR3: TGCGCCAGCAGCAAGCTTAATCCCGGGGAGCTGTTTTTT.

The CDR3 sequence is CSAAAKNIQYF. The CDR3 nucleotides read TGCAGTGCAGCCGCCAAAAACATTCAGTACTTC. The chain joins TRBV20-1 to TRBJ2-4; D unclear. Trimming removed 6 bases from V and 1 base from J, with 4 bases in between. Germline V gene sequence: CDR1 DFQATT, CDR2 SNEGSKA (reference sequence). This CDR3 is built from 11 residues.

V and J are TRBV19 and TRBJ2-5, with TRBD1 matching 7 bases. This CDR3 is 14 amino acids long. Germline loops: CDR1 LNHDA, CDR2 SQIVND (reference sequence). Trimming cost V 6 bases and J 1 base; bases outside gene matches: 5. The CDR3: CASRHRDSQETQYF. The CDR3 DNA reads TGTGCCAGTAGACACCGGGACAGCCAAGAGACCCAGTACTTC.

The gene calls are TRBV7-9 and TRBJ1-2; maybe TRBD1 (6 bases). V was cut by 5 bases and J by 4 bases, with 14 bases left in between. CDR1 and CDR2 (germline): SEHNR, FQNEAQ (reference sequence). The CDR3 sequence is 14 residues long. The CDR3 coding sequence is TGTGCCAGCAGCAATAGGGACAACTCCTATGGCTACACCTTC. Translation: CASSNRDNSYGYTF.

This clone was counted once. The V gene is TRBV7-2, the J gene TRBJ1-2, with 9 bases that match TRBD1. CDR3 length: 14 residues. The junction had 4 bases not matched to a gene; V was cut back by 2 bases and J by 6 bases. Germline V gives CDR1 SGHTA, CDR2 FQGNSA. DNA for the CDR3: TGTGCCAGCAGCTTATTGGGGACAGGGAATGGCTACACCTTC. Residues: CASSLLGTGNGYTF.

The chain uses TRBV19 and TRBJ1-4, with D perhaps TRBD1 (6 bases). The V gene's germline CDR1 is LNHDA and CDR2 SQIVND (reference sequence). The CDR3 is 17 amino acids. Trimming removed 3 bases at V and 6 bases at J, with 20 bases between. The DNA of the CDR3 is TGTGCCAGTAGTATTGGGGGCTCAGGGGCGTGGGATGAAAAACTGTTTTTT. Translation: CASSIGGSGAWDEKLFF. Based on the CDR3 plus reference TRBV19 and TRBJ1-4, the full variable domain is DGGITQSPKYLFRKEGQNVTLSCEQNLNHDAMYWYRQDPGQGLRLIYYSQIVNDFQKGDIAEGYSVSREKKESFPLTVTSAQKNPTAFYLCASSIGGSGAWDEKLFFGSGTQLSVL.

This clone was seen only once. This rearrangement joins TRBV6-1 to TRBJ2-3, with 13 nucleotides matching TRBD2. With 4 bases clipped from V and 6 bases from J, the junction kept 4 bases outside the gene matches. The CDR3 is 15 residues long. Looked up from germline, CDR1 is MNHNS and CDR2 is SASEGT. In DNA form, the CDR3 reads TGTGCCAGCAGTGCTACTAGCGGGGGGGCGGATACGCAGTATTTT. Translating gives CASSATSGGADTQYF.